This entry lists 2 T cell receptor beta chains sequenced from one sample in a study of blood T cell repertoires in COVID-19. The protocol was immunoSEQ multiplex PCR, while the TCRdb copy is restricted to in-frame clones and leaves out a portion. Found here are 120,000 to 150,000 clones, roughly 79% of them singletons; the top ten hold roughly 8.7%. Sequenced material: peripheral blood. These receptors were taken from a man aged 45-65 years with active or convalescent COVID-19.

V usage is TRBV13 and J usage is TRBJ1-5; 11 nucleotides agree with TRBD1. The CDR3 spans 17 residues. Germline V gives CDR1 PRHDT, CDR2 FYEKMQ (reference sequence). Trimming took 5 bases from V and 0 from J; bases not matched to a gene: 6. CDR3 sequence: CASSQGTGGNSNQPQHF. CDR3 nucleotides: TGTGCCAGCAGCCAGGGGACAGGGGGTAATAGCAATCAGCCCCAGCATTTT.

The chain combines TRBV4-2 with TRBJ1-2; TRBD1 matches at 9 bases. Per germline, CDR1 LGHNA and CDR2 YNFKEQ. Trimming cost V 2 bases and J 5 bases; bases outside gene matches: 12. The CDR3 has 17 residues. The CDR3 region is CASSQPSTGGTVYGYTF. The DNA for the CDR3 is TGTGCCAGCAGCCAACCTTCCACAGGGGGCACGGTATATGGCTACACCTTC.